These T cell receptor beta chains were read from a single sample in a study of response to subunit inactivated influenza vaccine. MiXCR was run by TCRdb on the RT-PCR reads, yielding one entry per CDR3 protein. This sample has 600,000 to 700,000 distinct CDR3 sequences, with less than 15% found just once. The sequencing here drew on PBMCs from blood, taken less than 15 days before vaccination. The receptor source for this set is a man between 45 and 60 years old who received an inactivated influenza vaccine. The CDR3 runs from the conserved cysteine through the conserved F or W. Clone size appears in some rows only: once, few, many, or a class for an expanded clone.

CDR3aa: CVQGRYNEQFF
v_gene: TRBV10-2
abundance: few

CDR3aa: CASSFVNIYPGTSGSHYEQYF
v_gene: TRBV12-3/TRBV12-4
abundance: .

CDR3aa: CASSLEQGVGNEQFF
v_gene: TRBV5-1
abundance: .

CDR3aa: CASSLAQGGTGELFF
v_gene: TRBV25-1
abundance: .

CDR3aa: CASTQANYGYTF
v_gene: TRBV7-9
abundance: .

CDR3aa: CAWMGQGNTGELFF
v_gene: TRBV30
abundance: few

CDR3aa: CASRRRRTGMGTDTQYF
v_gene: TRBV5-1
abundance: few

CDR3aa: CASSRSSGTVNSPLHF
v_gene: TRBV12-3/TRBV12-4
abundance: many

CDR3aa: CASSQDTGLADNEQFF
v_gene: TRBV4-3
abundance: .

CDR3aa: CATSLTGDGELFF
v_gene: TRBV15
abundance: few

CDR3aa: CSARGELSNQPQHF
v_gene: TRBV20-1
abundance: few

CDR3aa: CASSYPDTTRETQYF
v_gene: TRBV11-2
abundance: .

CDR3aa: CASRPPVSYNEQFF
v_gene: TRBV25-1
abundance: few